This T cell receptor (beta chain) comes out of a study of Ad26.COV2.S vaccination and SARS-CoV-2 variants (dated by TCRdb to about 2021). Regarding the study in general: Vaccine-arm donors came from COV1001, a multicentre, randomized, double-blind, placebo-controlled phase I-IIa trial of Ad26.COV2.S in healthy adults. TCRbeta repertoire sequencing served as the tool for gauging how specific and how broad the SARS-CoV-2-reactive T cell receptors were following Ad26.COV2.S vaccination. Ad26.COV2.S was given intramuscularly at 5x10^10 or 1x10^11 viral particles, as a single shot or as two shots 56 days apart. Trial participants were randomized into five groups of five: low-dose or high-dose Ad26.COV2.S given once or twice, or placebo on both occasions. A total of around 32 samples were included in the TCR-sequenced set, comprising around 20 Ad26.COV2.S vaccine recipients, 5 placebo recipients and 8 SARS-CoV-2 convalescent individuals. Investigators did not know the trial group allocation while performing experiments and assessing outcomes.

According to the study, the label for this sample's treatment or condition signals: about 20 received Ad26.COV2.S at low or high dose, single or two shots; 5 received placebo; per-sample allocation not given. For vaccine and placebo recipients, repertoires were sequenced using samples collected on day 63 after the first injection. Between 29 July and 7 August 2020, Cohort 1b enrolled 25 adults aged 18-55 years at one site in Boston, USA. Ad26.COV2.S consisted of a replication-incompetent adenovirus type 26 vector by which a prefusion-stabilized SARS-CoV-2 spike protein from the original Wuhan strain was expressed. Regarding this clone: Its antigen has not been determined. One base away there is no much larger clone; base qualities are not given.

The investigation overall reported the following: Spike-specific TCR breadth was higher in Ad26.COV2.S recipients than in placebo recipients (P = 0.0014). Vaccine and placebo recipients had comparable non-spike TCR breadth, which fits with the vaccine containing only spike. According to the authors, total T cell responses may have been underestimated by the TCR breadth and depth analyses. Comparing responses between vaccine doses or regimens was not something the study was powered to do. Substantial breadth of spike-specific CD8+ and CD4+ T cell responses was reported after vaccination.

V drops 8 bases and J drops 3 bases, leaving 13 bases in between. From cysteine to phenylalanine, the CDR3 is 13 amino acids long. Here the CDR3 DNA is all that survives: 39 bases in frame from base 1. The immunoSEQ Assay was used to sequence TCRbeta CDR3 regions. After extraction, genomic DNA underwent amplification by bias-controlled multiplex PCR, followed by high-throughput sequencing. From the authors' description of their analysis: To quantify the absolute abundance of each unique TCRbeta CDR3 region, sequences were collapsed and filtered. T cell fraction was estimated by normalizing TCRbeta template counts to usable DNA, with usable DNA measured through amplification of reference genes found in all nucleated cells. Repertoire TCRs were annotated as SARS-CoV-2-specific when V gene, CDR3 amino acid sequence and J gene were exactly matched to a known reactive TCR set. The reference SARS-CoV-2 TCR set was derived from MIRA and filtered for enrichment in COVID-19-positive ImmuneCODE repertoires, a step that removed public or cross-reactive TCRs. Using the MIRA antigens, annotated TCRs were further analysed by specific ORF or by position within an ORF. Breadth was defined as annotated unique rearrangements over total unique productive rearrangements; depth was the summed frequency of those rearrangements. Two-sided Wilcoxon rank-sum tests were used to compare TCR breadth between groups. Sourced from immuneACCESS, this table was stored by TCRdb with only in-frame sequences that have V and J called. A share of the clones is absent; for the studies checked, an unresolved V gene accounts for under half, and the remainder has no known explanation. V, J and clone size were drawn from that table, and D and trimming were deduced from the DNA. The sample table holds around 310,000 clones, of which roughly 90% were seen once. Clones ranked in the top ten supply approximately 5.8% of the sample.

The sample in question was peripheral blood, obtained in a trial of Ad26.COV2.S vaccine versus placebo. The chain joins TRBV12-3 or TRBV12-4 to TRBJ1-2; the D gene assignment is ambiguous. The source of this sequence is a person aged 18-65 years who received the Ad26.COV2.S COVID-19 vaccine or a placebo. The CDR3 reads as follows: CASGPDEDYGYTF. The base sequence is TGTGCCAGCGGCCCCGACGAAGACTATGGCTACACCTTC.